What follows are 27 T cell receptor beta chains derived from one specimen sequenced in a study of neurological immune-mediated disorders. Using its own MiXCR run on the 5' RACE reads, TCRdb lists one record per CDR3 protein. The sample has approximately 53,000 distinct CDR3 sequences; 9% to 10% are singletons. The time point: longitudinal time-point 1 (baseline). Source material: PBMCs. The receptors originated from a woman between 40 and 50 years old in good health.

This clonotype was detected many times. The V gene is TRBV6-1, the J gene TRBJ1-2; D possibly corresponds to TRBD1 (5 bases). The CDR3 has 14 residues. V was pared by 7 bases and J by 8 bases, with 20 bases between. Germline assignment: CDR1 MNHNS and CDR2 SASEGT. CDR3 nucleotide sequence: TGTGCCAGCACGAACCGGGACGGACTATTGGGCTACACCTTC. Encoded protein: CASTNRDGLLGYTF.

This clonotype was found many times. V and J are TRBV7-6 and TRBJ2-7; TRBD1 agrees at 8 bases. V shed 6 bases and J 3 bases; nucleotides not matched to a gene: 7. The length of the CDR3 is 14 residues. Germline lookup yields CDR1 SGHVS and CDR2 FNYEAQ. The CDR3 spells CASSPDDRGYEQYF. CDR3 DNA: TGTGCCAGCAGTCCAGACGACAGGGGCTACGAGCAGTACTTC.

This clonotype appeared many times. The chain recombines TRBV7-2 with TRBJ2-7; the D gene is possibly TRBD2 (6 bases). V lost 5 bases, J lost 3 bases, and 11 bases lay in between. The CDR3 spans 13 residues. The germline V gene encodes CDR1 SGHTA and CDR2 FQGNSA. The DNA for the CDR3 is TGTGCCAGCAGCCCCCCGGGAGTCTACGAGCAGTACTTC. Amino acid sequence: CASSPPGVYEQYF.

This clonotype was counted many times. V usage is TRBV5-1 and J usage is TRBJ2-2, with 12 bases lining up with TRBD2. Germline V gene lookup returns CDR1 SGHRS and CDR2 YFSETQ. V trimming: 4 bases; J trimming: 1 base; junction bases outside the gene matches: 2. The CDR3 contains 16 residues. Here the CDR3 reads CASSAGLAGNTGELFF. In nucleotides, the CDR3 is TGCGCCAGCAGCGCGGGACTAGCGGGGAACACCGGGGAGCTGTTTTTT.

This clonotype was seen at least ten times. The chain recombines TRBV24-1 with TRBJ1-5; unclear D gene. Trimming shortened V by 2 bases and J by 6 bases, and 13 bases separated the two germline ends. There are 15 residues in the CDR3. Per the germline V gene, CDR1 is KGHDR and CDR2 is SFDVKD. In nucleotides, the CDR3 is TGTGCCACCAGTGATTCAATAGGGCGAGGTCAGCCCCAGCATTTT. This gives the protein CATSDSIGRGQPQHF.

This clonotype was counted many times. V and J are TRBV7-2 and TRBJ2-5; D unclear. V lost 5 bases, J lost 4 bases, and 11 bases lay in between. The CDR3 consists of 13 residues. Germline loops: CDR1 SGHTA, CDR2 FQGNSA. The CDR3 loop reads CASSDKVGETQYF. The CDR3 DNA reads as TGTGCCAGCAGCGATAAAGTAGGAGAGACCCAGTACTTC.

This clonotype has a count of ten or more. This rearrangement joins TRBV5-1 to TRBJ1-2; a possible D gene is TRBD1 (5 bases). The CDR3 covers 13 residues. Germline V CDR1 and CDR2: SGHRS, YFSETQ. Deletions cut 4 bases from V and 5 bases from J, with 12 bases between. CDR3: CASSSDGTYGYTF. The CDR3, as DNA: TGCGCCAGCAGCAGTGACGGGACTTATGGCTACACCTTC.

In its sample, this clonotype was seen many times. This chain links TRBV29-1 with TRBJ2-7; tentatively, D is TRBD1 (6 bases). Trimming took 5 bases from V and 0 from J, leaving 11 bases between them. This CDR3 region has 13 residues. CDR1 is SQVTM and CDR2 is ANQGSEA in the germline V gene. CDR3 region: CSVLTGSSYEQYF. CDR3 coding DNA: TGCAGCGTTTTAACAGGGAGCTCCTACGAGCAGTACTTC.

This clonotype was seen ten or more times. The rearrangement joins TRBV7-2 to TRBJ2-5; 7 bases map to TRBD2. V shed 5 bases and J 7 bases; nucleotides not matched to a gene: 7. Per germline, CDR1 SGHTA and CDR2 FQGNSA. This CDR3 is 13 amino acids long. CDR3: CASSQTGRGTQYF. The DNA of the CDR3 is TGTGCCAGCAGCCAGACTGGGAGGGGGACCCAGTACTTC.

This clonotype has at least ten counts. CDR3 nucleotides: TGTGCCAGCAGCTCACCGGGACAGGGAGATACGCAGTATTTT. This sequence encodes CASSSPGQGDTQYF. The J gene is TRBJ2-3, the V gene TRBV7-6; 9 bases align to TRBD1. V was clipped by 4 bases and J by 5 bases; unmatched bases: 4. Germline lookup yields CDR1 SGHVS and CDR2 FNYEAQ. The CDR3 is 14 residues long. The whole variable domain, filled in from reference TRBV7-6 and TRBJ2-3, reads GAGVSQSPRYKVTKRGQDVALRCDPISGHVSLYWYRQALGQGPEFLTYFNYEAQQDKSGLPNDRFSAERPEGSISTLTIQRTEQRDSAMYRCASSSPGQGDTQYFGPGTRLTVL.

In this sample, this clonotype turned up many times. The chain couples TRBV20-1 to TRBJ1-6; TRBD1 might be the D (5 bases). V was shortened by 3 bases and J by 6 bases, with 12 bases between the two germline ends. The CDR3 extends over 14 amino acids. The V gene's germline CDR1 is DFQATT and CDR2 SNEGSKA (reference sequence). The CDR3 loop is CSARRQGINSPLHF. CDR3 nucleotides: TGCAGTGCTAGGAGGCAGGGAATTAATTCACCCCTCCACTTT.

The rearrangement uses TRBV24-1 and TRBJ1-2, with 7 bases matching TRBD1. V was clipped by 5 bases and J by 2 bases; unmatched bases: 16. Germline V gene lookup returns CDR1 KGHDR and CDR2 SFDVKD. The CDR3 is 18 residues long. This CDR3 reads CATSGATGDPRGNYGYTF. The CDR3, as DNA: TGTGCCACCAGTGGCGCCACAGGGGACCCTAGGGGGAACTATGGCTACACCTTC.

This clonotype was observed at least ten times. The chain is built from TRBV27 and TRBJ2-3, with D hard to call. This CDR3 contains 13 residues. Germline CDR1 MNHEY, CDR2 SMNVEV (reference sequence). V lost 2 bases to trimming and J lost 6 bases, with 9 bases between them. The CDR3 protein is CASSLLPRDTQYF. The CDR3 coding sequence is TGTGCCAGCAGTTTACTTCCTCGCGATACGCAGTATTTT.

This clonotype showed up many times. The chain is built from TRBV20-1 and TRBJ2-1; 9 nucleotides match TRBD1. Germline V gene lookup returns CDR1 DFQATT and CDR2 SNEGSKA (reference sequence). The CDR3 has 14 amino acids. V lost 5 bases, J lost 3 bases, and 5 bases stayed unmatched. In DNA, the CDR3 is TGCAGTGCTCCCCGGGACAGGGTCTACAATGAGCAGTTCTTC. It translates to CSAPRDRVYNEQFF.

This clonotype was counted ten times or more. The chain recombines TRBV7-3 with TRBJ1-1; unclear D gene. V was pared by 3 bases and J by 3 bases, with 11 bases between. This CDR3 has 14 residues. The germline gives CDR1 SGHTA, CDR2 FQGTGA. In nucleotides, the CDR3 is TGTGCCAGCAGCTTCAATACGGGCGACACTGAAGCTTTCTTT. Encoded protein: CASSFNTGDTEAFF.

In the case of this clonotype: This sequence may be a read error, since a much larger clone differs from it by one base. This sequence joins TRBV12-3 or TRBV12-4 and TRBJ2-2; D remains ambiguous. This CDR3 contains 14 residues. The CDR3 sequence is CSSSRHPGTGELFF. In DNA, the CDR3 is TGTTCCAGCAGTCGTCACCCGGGCACCGGGGAGCTGTTTTTT.

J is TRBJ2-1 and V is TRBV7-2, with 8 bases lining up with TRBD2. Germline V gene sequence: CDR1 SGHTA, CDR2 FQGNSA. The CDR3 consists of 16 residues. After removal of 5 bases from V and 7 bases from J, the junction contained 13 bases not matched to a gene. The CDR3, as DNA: TGTGCCAGCAGCGTTTGGGCGGGGGGCCCGGAAAATGAGCAGTTCTTC. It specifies CASSVWAGGPENEQFF.

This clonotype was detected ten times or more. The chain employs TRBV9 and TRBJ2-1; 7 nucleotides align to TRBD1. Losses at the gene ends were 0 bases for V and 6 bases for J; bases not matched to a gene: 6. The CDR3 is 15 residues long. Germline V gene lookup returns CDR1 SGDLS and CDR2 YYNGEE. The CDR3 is CASSVGRGSANEQFF. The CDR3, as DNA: TGTGCCAGCAGCGTAGGCAGGGGGTCAGCCAATGAGCAGTTCTTC.

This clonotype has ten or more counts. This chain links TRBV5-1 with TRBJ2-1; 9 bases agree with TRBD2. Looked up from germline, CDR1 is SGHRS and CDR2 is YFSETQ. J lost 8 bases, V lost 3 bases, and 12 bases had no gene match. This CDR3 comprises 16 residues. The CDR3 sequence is CASSWRGAGGSDEQFF. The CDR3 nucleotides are TGCGCCAGCAGCTGGCGAGGAGCGGGAGGAAGCGATGAGCAGTTCTTC.

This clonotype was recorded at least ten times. DNA of the CDR3: TGCAGTGCGCGCGGGACCGACAAGTTCTACGAGCAGTACTTC. Protein sequence: CSARGTDKFYEQYF. This chain uses TRBV20-1 with TRBJ2-7, with D perhaps matching TRBD2 (6 bases). The CDR3 extends over 14 amino acids. V shed 6 bases and J shed 3 bases, with 18 bases lying between them. Germline V gene sequence: CDR1 DFQATT, CDR2 SNEGSKA (reference sequence).

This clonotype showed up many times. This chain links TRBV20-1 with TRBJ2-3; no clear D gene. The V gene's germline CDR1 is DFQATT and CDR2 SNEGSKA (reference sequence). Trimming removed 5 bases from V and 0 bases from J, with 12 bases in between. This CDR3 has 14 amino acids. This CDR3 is CSAPRARSTDTQYF. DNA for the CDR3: TGCAGTGCTCCTAGGGCGCGGAGCACAGATACGCAGTATTTT.

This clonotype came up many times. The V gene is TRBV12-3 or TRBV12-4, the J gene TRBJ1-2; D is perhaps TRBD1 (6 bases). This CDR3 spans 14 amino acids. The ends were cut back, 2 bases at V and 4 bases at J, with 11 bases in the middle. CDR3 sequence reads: CASSLLSRGYGYTF. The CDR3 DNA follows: TGTGCCAGCAGTTTACTCTCCAGGGGCTATGGCTACACCTTC.

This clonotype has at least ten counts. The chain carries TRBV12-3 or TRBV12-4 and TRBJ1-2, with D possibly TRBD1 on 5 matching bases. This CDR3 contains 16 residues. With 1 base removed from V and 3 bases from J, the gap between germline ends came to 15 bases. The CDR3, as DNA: TGTGCCAGCAGTTTAGATTGGGACGTTTGGGACTATGGCTACACCTTC. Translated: CASSLDWDVWDYGYTF.

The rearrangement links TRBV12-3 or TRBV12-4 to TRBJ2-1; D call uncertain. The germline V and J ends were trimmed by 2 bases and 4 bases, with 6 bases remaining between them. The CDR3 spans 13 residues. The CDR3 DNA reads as TGTGCCAGCAGTTTAAGGCTTTACAATGAGCAGTTCTTC. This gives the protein CASSLRLYNEQFF.

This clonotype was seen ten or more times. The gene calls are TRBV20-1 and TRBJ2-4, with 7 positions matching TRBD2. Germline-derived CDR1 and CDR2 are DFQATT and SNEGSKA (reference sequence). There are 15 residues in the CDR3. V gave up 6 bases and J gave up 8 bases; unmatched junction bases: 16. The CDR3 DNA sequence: TGCAGTGCGGAGAGTGGGGGGGGGGACGGGGACATTCAGTACTTC. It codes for CSAESGGGDGDIQYF.

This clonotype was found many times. The CDR3: CATRVSGHSTDTQYF. DNA of the CDR3: TGCGCCACCCGTGTGAGCGGGCATAGCACAGATACGCAGTATTTT. This rearrangement joins TRBV5-1 to TRBJ2-3; a possible D gene is TRBD2 (6 bases). Per germline, CDR1 SGHRS and CDR2 YFSETQ. Deletions cut 9 bases from V and 0 bases from J, with 17 bases between. This CDR3 contains 15 residues.

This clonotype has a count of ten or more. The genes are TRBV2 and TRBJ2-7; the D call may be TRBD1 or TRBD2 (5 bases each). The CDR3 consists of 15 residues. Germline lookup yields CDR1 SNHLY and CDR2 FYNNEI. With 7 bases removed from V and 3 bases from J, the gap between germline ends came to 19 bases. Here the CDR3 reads CASTDYRDGGYEQYF. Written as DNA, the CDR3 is TGTGCCAGCACCGATTACCGGGACGGAGGCTACGAGCAGTACTTC. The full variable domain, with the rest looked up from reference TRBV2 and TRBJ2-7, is EPEVTQTPSHQVTQMGQEVILRCVPISNHLYFYWYRQILGQKVEFLVSFYNNEISEKSEIFDDQFSVERPDGSNFTLKIRSTKLEDSAMYFCASTDYRDGGYEQYFGPGTRLTVT.